This record concerns one T cell receptor beta chain sequence. Sequenced patients had shown CD8+CD57+ cell expansion by flow cytometry. Genomic DNA, serving as template, underwent TCR beta VDJ and CDR3 profiling. TCRdb processed the reads anew with MiXCR; each CDR3 protein has one entry. Of about 150,000 distinct CDR3 sequences detected, around 52% appear once; the ten largest clones hold about 30%. This entry belongs to a study of CD8+CD57+ T cells in acquired aplastic anemia. The CDR3 runs to 14 residues. The germline V gene encodes CDR1 SEHNR and CDR2 FQNEAQ (reference sequence). Trimming cost V 6 bases and J 5 bases; bases outside gene matches: 9.

This TCR was sampled from a human donor with aplastic anemia. The V gene is TRBV7-9, the J gene TRBJ1-2; the match to TRBD1 covers 7 bases. Sequenced material: sorted CD4+, CD8+, or CD8+CD57+ T cells (not recorded which) from PBMCs. CDR3 in DNA: TGTGCCAGCAGAAGGGGGGACAGAGCTTATGGCTACACCTTC. Protein sequence: CASRRGDRAYGYTF.